The T cell receptor (beta chain) described here comes from a study of CD8 T cells in ankylosing spondylitis. Study-wide results and limits: CD8+ by phenotype, disease-linked clones were relatively rare in peripheral blood. Ankylosing spondylitis blood appeared to carry a characteristic TCR beta motif of several highly homologous variants.

The CDR3 is 13 residues long. The germline V and J ends were trimmed by 2 bases and 6 bases, with 11 bases remaining between them. The germline gives CDR1 MNHNY, CDR2 SVGAGI (reference sequence). This clonotype was seen repeatedly, ten times or more. Its antigen is still unknown. Quantitative 5'-RACE with molecular barcodes was used to make the TCR beta libraries. TCRdb passed the 5' RACE reads through MiXCR, listing each CDR3 protein once. The sample holds 450,000 to 550,000 distinct CDR3 sequences, approximately 5.3% seen once. The material sequenced was blood, either unsorted or a sorted T cell fraction (not recorded which). The receptor was isolated from a male donor with ankylosing spondylitis. The chain links TRBV6-6 to TRBJ2-7; D is perhaps TRBD2 (6 bases). Written as DNA, the CDR3 is TGTGCCAGCAGTTACCGGGACTTACTCGAGCAGTACTTC. This sequence encodes CASSYRDLLEQYF.